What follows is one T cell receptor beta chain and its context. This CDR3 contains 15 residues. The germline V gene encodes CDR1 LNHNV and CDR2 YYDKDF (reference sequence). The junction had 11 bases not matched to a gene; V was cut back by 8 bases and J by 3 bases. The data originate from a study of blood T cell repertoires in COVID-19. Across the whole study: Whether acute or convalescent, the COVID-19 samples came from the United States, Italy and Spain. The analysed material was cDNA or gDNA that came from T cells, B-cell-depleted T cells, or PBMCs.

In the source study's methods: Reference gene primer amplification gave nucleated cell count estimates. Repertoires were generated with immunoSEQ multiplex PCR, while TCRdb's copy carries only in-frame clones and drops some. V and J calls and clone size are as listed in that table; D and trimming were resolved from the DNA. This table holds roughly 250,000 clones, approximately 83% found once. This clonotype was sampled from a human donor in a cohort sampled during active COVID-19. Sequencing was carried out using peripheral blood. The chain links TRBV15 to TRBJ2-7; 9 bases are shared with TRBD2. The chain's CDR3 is CATLKERGENYEQYF. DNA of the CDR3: TGTGCCACCTTAAAAGAGCGGGGGGAAAACTACGAGCAGTACTTC.